The rows below give T cell receptor beta chains drawn from one sample of a study of blood T cell repertoires in COVID-19. Libraries were prepared by immunoSEQ multiplex PCR; TCRdb keeps only in-frame clonotypes and omits some of them. The top ten clones hold 4% to 5% of a sample with 340,000 or so clones, about 86% of them seen once. The material sequenced was PBMCs or T cells enriched from blood (not recorded which). The receptors shown here come from a woman between 40 and 55 years old with acute COVID-19. Both conserved end residues are part of each CDR3. Fields, in order: clone size, V gene, J gene, CDR3 length, D gene, CDR3 protein, CDR3 DNA. The D gene is left open where the match is weak. Only part of the rows carry a size: once, few, many, or a class if the clone is expanded.

few	TRBV9	TRBJ2-2	12	NA	CASSVNSGELFF	TGTGCCAGCAGCGTTAATTCCGGGGAGCTGTTTTTT
NA	TRBV11-3	TRBJ1-1	13	NA	CASSLRVSAEAFF	TGTGCCAGCAGCTTACGGGTGTCCGCTGAAGCTTTCTTT
NA	TRBV5-4	TRBJ1-1	13	NA	CASSSARELIAFF	TGTGCCAGCAGCTCCGCCCGAGAGTTGATAGCTTTCTTT
NA	TRBV10-3	TRBJ1-6	17	TRBD1	CATIRTSTGEGVSPLHF	TGTGCCACTATCCGAACCAGTACAGGGGAAGGTGTTTCACCCCTCCACTTT
NA	TRBV7-9	TRBJ1-5	12	NA	CASSLTGGPQHF	TGTGCCAGCAGCTTAACCGGAGGGCCCCAGCATTTT
NA	TRBV7-3	TRBJ2-7	13	NA	CASSLMPGDEQYF	TGTGCCAGCAGCTTAATGCCCGGGGACGAGCAGTACTTC
few	TRBV5-1	TRBJ2-7	15	TRBD2	CASSQLAGVSYEQYF	TGCGCCAGCAGCCAACTAGCGGGAGTGTCCTACGAGCAGTACTTC
NA	TRBV7-2	TRBJ1-6	15	TRBD1	CASSLEGQEHSPLHF	TGTGCCAGCAGCCTCGAAGGACAGGAGCATTCACCCCTCCACTTT
NA	TRBV2	TRBJ2-7	12	NA	CASSDRTYEQYF	TGTGCCAGCAGTGATAGGACTTACGAGCAGTACTTC
NA	TRBV6-2/TRBV6-3	TRBJ2-1	15	TRBD1	CASSRNRGSYNEQFF	TGTGCCAGCAGTCGGAACAGGGGATCCTACAATGAGCAGTTCTTC
NA	TRBV5-4	TRBJ1-6	18	NA	CASSLPGQGSLYNSPLHF	TGTGCCAGCAGCCTACCGGGACAAGGGTCCCTCTATAATTCACCCCTCCACTTT
NA	TRBV6-6	TRBJ2-7	14	NA	CASRLLELSYEQYF	TGTGCCAGCAGGTTACTGGAGCTCTCCTACGAGCAGTACTTC
NA	TRBV7-2	TRBJ1-5	15	NA	CASSLMGAQNQPQHF	TGTGCCAGCAGCTTAATGGGGGCGCAGAATCAGCCCCAGCATTTT
NA	TRBV29-1	TRBJ2-3	16	NA	CSVEDRRAGSTDTQYF	TGCAGCGTTGAAGATCGGCGGGCGGGTAGCACAGATACGCAGTATTTT
once	TRBV19	TRBJ2-3	17	TRBD2	CASSTRTSGGGTDTQYF	TGTGCCAGTAGTACCCGGACTAGCGGGGGGGGAACAGATACGCAGTATTTT
NA	TRBV27	TRBJ2-1	16	NA	CASSTSSVRGRHEQFF	TGTGCCAGCAGTACCTCTAGCGTGCGGGGACGCCATGAGCAGTTCTTC
once	TRBV10-3	TRBJ2-2	15	NA	CAISEINAAGGELFF	TGTGCCATCAGTGAGATTAACGCGGCGGGAGGGGAGCTGTTTTTT
NA	TRBV6-5	TRBJ1-6	16	NA	CASSYSGHNYNSPLHF	TGTGCCAGCAGTTACTCGGGACATAACTATAATTCACCCCTCCACTTT
few	TRBV12-5	TRBJ1-5	15	TRBD1	CASGKQGDSNQPQHF	TGTGCTAGTGGTAAACAGGGGGATAGCAATCAGCCCCAGCATTTT
NA	TRBV7-2	TRBJ1-3	15	NA	CASSFRGPSGNTIYF	TGTGCCAGCAGCTTCAGGGGCCCCTCTGGAAACACCATATATTTT
once	TRBV2	TRBJ1-5	15	NA	CASSGGRQNNQPQHF	TGTGCCAGCAGTGGCGGGAGACAGAACAATCAGCCCCAGCATTTT
NA	TRBV19	TRBJ1-5	13	NA	CASSIEEYQPQHF	TGTGCCAGTAGTATAGAGGAGTATCAGCCCCAGCATTTT
NA	TRBV4-2	TRBJ2-7	13	TRBD1	CANLDRVSYEQYF	TGTGCCAACCTCGACAGGGTTTCGTACGAGCAGTACTTC
NA	TRBV5-5	TRBJ2-7	17	NA	CASSLDSGTWRSYEQYF	TGTGCCAGCAGCTTGGACTCCGGGACTTGGAGGAGCTACGAGCAGTACTTC
NA	TRBV20-1	TRBJ1-1	11	TRBD1	CSARQTGEAFF	TGCAGTGCTAGACAGACAGGGGAAGCTTTCTTT
NA	TRBV27	TRBJ1-2	13	NA	CASSLSPDYGYTF	TGTGCCAGCAGTTTATCGCCGGACTATGGCTACACCTTC
NA	TRBV18	TRBJ2-4	16	NA	CASSPDPRLAKNIQYF	TGTGCCAGCTCACCTGACCCGAGACTAGCCAAAAACATTCAGTACTTC
NA	TRBV3-1/TRBV3-2	TRBJ1-5	18	NA	CASSPKSLTQGGNQPQHF	TGTGCCAGCAGCCCAAAATCACTCACCCAGGGTGGCAATCAGCCCCAGCATTTT
NA	TRBV12-3/TRBV12-4	TRBJ1-3	13	NA	CASISNGGNTIYF	TGTGCCAGCATTTCCAACGGGGGAAACACCATATATTTT
NA	TRBV7-2	TRBJ2-1	18	TRBD2	CASSPHSSGGPSYNEQFF	TGTGCCAGCAGCCCCCATTCTAGCGGGGGCCCGTCCTACAATGAGCAGTTCTTC
NA	TRBV5-4	TRBJ2-3	16	TRBD2	CASSLRLAGSTDTQYF	TGTGCCAGCAGCTTGAGACTAGCGGGAAGCACAGATACGCAGTATTTT
NA	TRBV5-8	TRBJ2-2	17	NA	CASSLGQTISSTGELFF	TGTGCCAGCAGCTTGGGGCAGACAATCTCGAGCACCGGGGAGCTGTTTTTT
NA	TRBV24-1	TRBJ1-2	12	NA	CATSDPTRGYTF	TGTGCCACCAGTGATCCTACGCGGGGCTACACCTTC